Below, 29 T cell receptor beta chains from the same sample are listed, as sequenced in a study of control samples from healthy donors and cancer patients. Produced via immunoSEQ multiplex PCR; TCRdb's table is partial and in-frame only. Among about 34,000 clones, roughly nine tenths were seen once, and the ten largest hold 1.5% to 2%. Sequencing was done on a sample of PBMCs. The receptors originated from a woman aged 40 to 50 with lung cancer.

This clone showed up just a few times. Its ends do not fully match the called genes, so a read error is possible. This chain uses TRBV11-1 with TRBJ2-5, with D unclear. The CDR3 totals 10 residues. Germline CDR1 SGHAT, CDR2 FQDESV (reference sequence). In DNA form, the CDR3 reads TGTGCCAGCACCTTACGGGCCCAGTACTTC. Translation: CASTLRAQYF. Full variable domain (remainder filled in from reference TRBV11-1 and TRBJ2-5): EAEVAQSPRYKITEKSQAVAFWCDPISGHATLYWYRQILGQGPELLVQFQDESVVDDSQLPKDRFSAERLKGVDSTLKIQPAELGDSAMYLCASTLRAQYFGPGTRLLVL.

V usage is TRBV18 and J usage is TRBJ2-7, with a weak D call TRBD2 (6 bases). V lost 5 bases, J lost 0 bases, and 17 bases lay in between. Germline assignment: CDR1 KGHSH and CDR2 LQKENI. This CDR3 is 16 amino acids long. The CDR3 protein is CASSVLAGPSSYEQYF. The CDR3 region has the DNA TGTGCCAGCTCAGTCCTGGCGGGGCCGAGCTCCTACGAGCAGTACTTC.

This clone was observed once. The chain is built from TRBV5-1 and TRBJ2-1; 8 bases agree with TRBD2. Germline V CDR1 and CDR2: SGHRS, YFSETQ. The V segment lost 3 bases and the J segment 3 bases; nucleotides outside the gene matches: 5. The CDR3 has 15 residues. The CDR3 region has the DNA TGCGCCAGCAGCTCCAGCGGGGGAGACTACAATGAGCAGTTCTTC. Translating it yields CASSSSGGDYNEQFF.

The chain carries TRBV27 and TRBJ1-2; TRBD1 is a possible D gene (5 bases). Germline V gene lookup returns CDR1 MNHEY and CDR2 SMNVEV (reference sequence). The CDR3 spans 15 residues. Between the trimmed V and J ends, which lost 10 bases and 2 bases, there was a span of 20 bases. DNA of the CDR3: TGTGCCACAGGAGATGGAGGGGAGAAGAACTATGGCTACACCTTC. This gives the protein CATGDGGEKNYGYTF.

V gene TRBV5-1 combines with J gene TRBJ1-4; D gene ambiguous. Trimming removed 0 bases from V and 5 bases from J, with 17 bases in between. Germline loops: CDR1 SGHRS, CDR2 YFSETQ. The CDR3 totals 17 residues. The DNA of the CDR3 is TGCGCCAGCAGCTTGGTATCGCCCCGGCAGCAGAATGAAAAACTGTTTTTT. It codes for CASSLVSPRQQNEKLFF.

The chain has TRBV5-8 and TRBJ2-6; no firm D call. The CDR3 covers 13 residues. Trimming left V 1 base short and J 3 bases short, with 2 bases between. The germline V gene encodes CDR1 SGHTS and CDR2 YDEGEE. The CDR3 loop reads CASSLRGANVLTF. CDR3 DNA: TGTGCCAGCAGCTTGCGTGGGGCCAACGTCCTGACTTTC. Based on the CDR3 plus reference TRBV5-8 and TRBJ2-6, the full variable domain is EAGVTQSPTHLIKTRGQQATLRCSPISGHTSVYWYQQALGLGLQFLLWYDEGEERNRGNFPPRFSGRQFPNYSSELNVNALELEDSALYLCASSLRGANVLTFGAGSRLTVL.

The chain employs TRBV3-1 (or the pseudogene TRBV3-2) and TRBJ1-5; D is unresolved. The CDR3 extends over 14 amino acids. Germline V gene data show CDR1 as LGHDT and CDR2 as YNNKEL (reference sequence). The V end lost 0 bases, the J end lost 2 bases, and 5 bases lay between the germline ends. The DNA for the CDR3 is TGTGCCAGCAGCCAAGACCGTGGCAATCAGCCCCAGCATTTT. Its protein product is CASSQDRGNQPQHF.

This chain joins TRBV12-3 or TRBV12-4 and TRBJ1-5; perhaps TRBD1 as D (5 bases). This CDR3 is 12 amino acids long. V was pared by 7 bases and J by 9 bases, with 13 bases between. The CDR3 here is CASTPGGGPQHF. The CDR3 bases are TGTGCCAGCACCCCCGGGGGAGGGCCCCAGCATTTT.

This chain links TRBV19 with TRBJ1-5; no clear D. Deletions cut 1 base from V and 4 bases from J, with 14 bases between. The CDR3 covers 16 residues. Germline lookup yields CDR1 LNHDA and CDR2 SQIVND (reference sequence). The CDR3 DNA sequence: TGTGCCAGTAGTATAGTTCAGGACTTCTCGAATCAGCCCCAGCATTTT. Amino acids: CASSIVQDFSNQPQHF.

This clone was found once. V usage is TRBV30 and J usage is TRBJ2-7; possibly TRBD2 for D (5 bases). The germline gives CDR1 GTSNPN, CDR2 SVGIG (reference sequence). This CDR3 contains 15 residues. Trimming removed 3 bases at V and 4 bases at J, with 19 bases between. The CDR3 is CAWSYGVDPWYEQYF. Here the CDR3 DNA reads TGTGCCTGGAGCTACGGGGTCGACCCGTGGTACGAGCAGTACTTC.

CDR3 in DNA: TGTGCCAGCAGCTTAGGGCTTTCTTCCTACAATGAGCAGTTCTTC. It codes for CASSLGLSSYNEQFF. The gene calls are TRBV7-6 and TRBJ2-1; D ambiguous. The ends were cut back, 1 base at V and 1 base at J, with 8 bases in the middle. This CDR3 is built from 15 residues. Germline loops: CDR1 SGHVS, CDR2 FNYEAQ.

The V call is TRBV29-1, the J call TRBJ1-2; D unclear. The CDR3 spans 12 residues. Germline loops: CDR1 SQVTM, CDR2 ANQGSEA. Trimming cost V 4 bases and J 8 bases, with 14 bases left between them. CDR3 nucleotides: TGCAGCGTTGGAGAGAAGGGATTCGGCTACACCTTC. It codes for CSVGEKGFGYTF.

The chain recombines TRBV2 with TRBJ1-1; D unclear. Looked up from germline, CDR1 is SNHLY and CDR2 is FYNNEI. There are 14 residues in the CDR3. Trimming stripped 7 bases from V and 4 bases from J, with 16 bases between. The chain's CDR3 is CASTIKREGTEAFF. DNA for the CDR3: TGTGCCAGCACCATAAAACGGGAGGGCACTGAAGCTTTCTTT.

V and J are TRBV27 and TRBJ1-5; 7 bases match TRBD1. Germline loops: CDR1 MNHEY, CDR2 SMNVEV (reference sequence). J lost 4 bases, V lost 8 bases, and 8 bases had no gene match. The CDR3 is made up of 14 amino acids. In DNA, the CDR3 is TGTGCCAGCGGAAACCGGGACAGTAATCAGCCCCAGCATTTT. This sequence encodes CASGNRDSNQPQHF.

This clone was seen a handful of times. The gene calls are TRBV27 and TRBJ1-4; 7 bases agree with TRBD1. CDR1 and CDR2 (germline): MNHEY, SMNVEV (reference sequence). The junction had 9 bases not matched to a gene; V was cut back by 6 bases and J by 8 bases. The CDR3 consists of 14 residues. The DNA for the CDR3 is TGTGCCAGCAGGCGATCGGGACAGTTCGAAAAACTGTTTTTT. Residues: CASRRSGQFEKLFF. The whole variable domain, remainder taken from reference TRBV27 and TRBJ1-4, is EAQVTQNPRYLITVTGKKLTVTCSQNMNHEYMSWYRQDPGLGLRQIYYSMNVEVTDKGDVPEGYKVSRKEKRNFPLILESPSPNQTSLYFCASRRSGQFEKLFFGSGTQLSVL.

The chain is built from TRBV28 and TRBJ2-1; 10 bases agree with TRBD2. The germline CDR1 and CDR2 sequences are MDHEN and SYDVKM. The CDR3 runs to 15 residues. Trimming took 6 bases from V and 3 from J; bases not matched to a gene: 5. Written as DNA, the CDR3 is TGTGCCAGCAGATCTTCTAGCGGGGGCTACAATGAGCAGTTCTTC. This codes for CASRSSSGGYNEQFF.

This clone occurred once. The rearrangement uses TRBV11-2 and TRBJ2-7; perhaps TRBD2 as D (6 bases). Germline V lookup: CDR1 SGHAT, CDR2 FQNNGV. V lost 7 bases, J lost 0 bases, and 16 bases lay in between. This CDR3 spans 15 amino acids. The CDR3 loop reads CASTSLGGSSYEQYF. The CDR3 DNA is TGTGCCAGCACCTCGCTAGGAGGGAGCTCCTACGAGCAGTACTTC.

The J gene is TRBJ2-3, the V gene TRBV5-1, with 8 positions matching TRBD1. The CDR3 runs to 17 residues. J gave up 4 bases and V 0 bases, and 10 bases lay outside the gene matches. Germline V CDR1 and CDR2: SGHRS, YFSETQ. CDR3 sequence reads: CASSLEGIGQGPDTQYF. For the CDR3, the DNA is TGCGCCAGCAGCTTGGAGGGTATCGGACAGGGCCCAGATACGCAGTATTTT.

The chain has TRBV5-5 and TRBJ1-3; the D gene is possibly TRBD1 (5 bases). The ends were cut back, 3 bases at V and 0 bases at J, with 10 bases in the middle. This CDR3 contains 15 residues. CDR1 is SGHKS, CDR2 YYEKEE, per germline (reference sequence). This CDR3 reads CASSSGPLSGNTIYF. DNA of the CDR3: TGTGCCAGCAGCTCGGGGCCGCTCTCTGGAAACACCATATATTTT. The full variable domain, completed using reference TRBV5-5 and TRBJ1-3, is DAGVTQSPTHLIKTRGQQVTLRCSPISGHKSVSWYQQVLGQGPQFIFQYYEKEERGRGNFPDRFSARQFPNYSSELNVNALLLGDSALYLCASSSGPLSGNTIYFGEGSWLTVV.

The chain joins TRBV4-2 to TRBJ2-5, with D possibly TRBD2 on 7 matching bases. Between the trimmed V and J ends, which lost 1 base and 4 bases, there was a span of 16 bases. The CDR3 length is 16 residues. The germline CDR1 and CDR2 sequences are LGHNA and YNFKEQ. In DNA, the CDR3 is TGTGCCAGCAGCCAAGCCCCAGGGAGGGGGGTAGAGACCCAGTACTTC. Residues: CASSQAPGRGVETQYF.

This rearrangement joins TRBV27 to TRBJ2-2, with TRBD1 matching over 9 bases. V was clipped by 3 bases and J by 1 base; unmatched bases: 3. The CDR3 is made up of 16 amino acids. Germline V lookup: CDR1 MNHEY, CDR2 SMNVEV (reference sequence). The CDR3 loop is CASSLSGQGNTGELFF. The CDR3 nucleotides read TGTGCCAGCAGTTTGTCGGGACAGGGGAACACCGGGGAGCTGTTTTTT.

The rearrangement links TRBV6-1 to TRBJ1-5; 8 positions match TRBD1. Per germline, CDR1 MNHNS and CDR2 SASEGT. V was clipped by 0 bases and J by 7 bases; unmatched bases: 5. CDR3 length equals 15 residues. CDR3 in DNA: TGTGCCAGCAGTGAAGCCGGGACAGGTCACCAGCCCCAGCATTTT. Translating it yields CASSEAGTGHQPQHF.

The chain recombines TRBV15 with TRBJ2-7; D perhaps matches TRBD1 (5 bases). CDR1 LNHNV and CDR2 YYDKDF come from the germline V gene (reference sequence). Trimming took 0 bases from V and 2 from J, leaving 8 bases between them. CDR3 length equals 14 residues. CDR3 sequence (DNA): TGTGCCACCAGCAGAGATTTACAGGCCTACGAGCAGTACTTC. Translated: CATSRDLQAYEQYF.

CDR3 coding DNA: TGCGCCAGCAGCCCAAGTGGGGGCAATGAGCAGTTCTTC. This encodes CASSPSGGNEQFF. This rearrangement joins TRBV5-1 to TRBJ2-1; D might be TRBD1 or TRBD2, each matching 5 bases. The V end lost 4 bases, the J end lost 6 bases, and 11 bases lay between the germline ends. CDR1 and CDR2 (germline): SGHRS, YFSETQ. The CDR3 runs 13 residues.

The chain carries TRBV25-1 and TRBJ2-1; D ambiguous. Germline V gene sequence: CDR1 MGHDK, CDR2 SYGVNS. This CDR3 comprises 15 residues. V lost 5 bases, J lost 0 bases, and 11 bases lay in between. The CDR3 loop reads CASSRAASSYNEQFF. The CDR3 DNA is TGTGCCAGCAGTAGGGCGGCGAGCTCCTACAATGAGCAGTTCTTC.

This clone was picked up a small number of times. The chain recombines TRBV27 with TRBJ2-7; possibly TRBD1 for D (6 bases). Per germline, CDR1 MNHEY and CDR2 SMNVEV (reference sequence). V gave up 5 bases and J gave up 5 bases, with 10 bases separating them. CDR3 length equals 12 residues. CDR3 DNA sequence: TGTGCCAGCAGTGTTACAGGGAACGAGCAGTACTTC. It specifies CASSVTGNEQYF.

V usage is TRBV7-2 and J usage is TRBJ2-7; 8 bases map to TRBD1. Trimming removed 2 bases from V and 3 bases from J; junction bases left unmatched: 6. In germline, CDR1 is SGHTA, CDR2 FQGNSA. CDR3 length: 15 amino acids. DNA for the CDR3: TGTGCCAGCAGCTTATATGGAGGACAGGGCTACGAGCAGTACTTC. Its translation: CASSLYGGQGYEQYF.

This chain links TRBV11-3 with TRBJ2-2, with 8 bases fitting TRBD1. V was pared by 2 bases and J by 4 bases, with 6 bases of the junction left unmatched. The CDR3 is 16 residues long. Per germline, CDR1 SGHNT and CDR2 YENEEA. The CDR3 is CASSLRTGLTTGELFF. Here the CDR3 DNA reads TGTGCCAGCAGCTTAAGGACAGGGCTGACCACCGGGGAGCTGTTTTTT.

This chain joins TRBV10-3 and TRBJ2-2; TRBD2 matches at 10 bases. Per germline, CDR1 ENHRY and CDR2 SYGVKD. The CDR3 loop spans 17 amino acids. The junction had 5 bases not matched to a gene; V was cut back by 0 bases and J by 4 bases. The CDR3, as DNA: TGTGCCATCAGTGAGTCCAGCGGGGGGGCAGGCACCGGGGAGCTGTTTTTT. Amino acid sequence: CAISESSGGAGTGELFF.